This TCR beta chain was recovered during a study of T cells after yellow fever vaccination. A single record per CDR3 protein comes from TCRdb applying MiXCR to the 5' RACE reads. Among 100,000 to 150,000 distinct CDR3 sequences listed, approximately 7% were seen once. This clonotype was detected ten times or more. Its antigen is still unknown. There are 14 residues in the CDR3. Germline values: CDR1 SGHTA, CDR2 FQGNSA. Unmatched junction bases numbered 5, after V lost 5 bases and J lost 9 bases. Study-wide points: Bulk-population clonotypes that are abundant could appear as contaminants in FACS-sorted repertoires.

This clonotype originated in a man between 18 and 29 years old who received the YFV17D yellow fever vaccine. The sequencing used CD4+ T cells sorted from PBMCs, collected more than 8 days after the first yellow fever vaccination. The V call is TRBV7-2, the J call TRBJ2-1; 12 nucleotides agree with TRBD2. The CDR3 DNA reads as TGTGCCAGCAGCCCAACTAGCGGGGGGACTGAGCAGTTCTTC. Its protein is CASSPTSGGTEQFF.